Each of the 28 T cell receptor beta chains below was sequenced from the same sample in a study of T cell repertoires in cytomegalovirus infection (dated by TCRdb to about 2019). Sequencer: Illumina HiSeq 1500. The public reads were reanalyzed by TCRdb: fastp trimming at Q25, MiXCR alignment, in-frame beta chains only. Rows merge per CDR3 protein into single entries with the most common DNA and genes. Here the sample has approximately 76,000 distinct CDR3 sequences; about 3.8% occur a single time. The ten largest clones represent about 4.6% of the sample. Sequences were obtained from PBMCs. Source of these receptors: a human donor in good health (CMV status not recorded). Some clones in this sample may be carry-over from other donors' samples.

This clonotype was counted ten times or more. The CDR3 loop reads CASSLSSAVSDTQYF. CDR3 sequence (DNA): TGTGCCAGCAGCCTTAGCTCAGCGGTCTCAGATACGCAGTATTTT. This rearrangement joins TRBV7-2 to TRBJ2-3, with D possibly being TRBD2 (5 bases). Germline V gene lookup returns CDR1 SGHTA and CDR2 FQGNSA. V was trimmed by 5 bases and J by 4 bases, leaving 16 bases between them. This CDR3 is built from 15 residues.

This clonotype appeared many times. The V gene is TRBV19, the J gene TRBJ1-1; the D is unclear. This CDR3 contains 15 residues. Germline-derived CDR1 and CDR2 are LNHDA and SQIVND (reference sequence). V shed 5 bases and J shed 2 bases, with 15 bases lying between them. The CDR3, as DNA: TGTGCCAGTAGTCTTACGGGTGGGTCCAACACTGAAGCTTTCTTT. It translates to CASSLTGGSNTEAFF.

The sample holds many counts of this clonotype. The V gene is TRBV7-2, the J gene TRBJ1-3; D gene uncertain. Per the germline V gene, CDR1 is SGHTA and CDR2 is FQGNSA. The CDR3 runs 15 residues. Trimming took off 3 bases at V and 0 bases at J, with 9 bases between the two ends. CDR3 sequence reads: CASSFLGASGNTIYF. CDR3 DNA sequence: TGTGCCAGCAGCTTTCTCGGCGCCTCTGGAAACACCATATATTTT.

The sample holds many counts of this clonotype. The CDR3 DNA follows: TGTGCCTGGAGTGTACGGAGAGGAGATACGCAGTATTTT. Amino acids: CAWSVRRGDTQYF. V usage is TRBV30 and J usage is TRBJ2-3; D is unclear. Looked up from germline, CDR1 is GTSNPN and CDR2 is SVGIG (reference sequence). The CDR3 consists of 13 residues. V lost 0 bases and J 5 bases, leaving 9 bases between the germline ends.

This clonotype was recorded many times. This chain connects TRBV6-6 to TRBJ1-4, with TRBD1 matching 7 bases. Germline V gene lookup returns CDR1 MNHNY and CDR2 SVGAGI (reference sequence). V was clipped by 6 bases and J by 5 bases; unmatched bases: 9. CDR3 length equals 15 residues. The CDR3, as DNA: TGTGCCAGCAGATTCGACAGGGTCCAAAATGAAAAACTGTTTTTT. Protein sequence: CASRFDRVQNEKLFF.

This clonotype was observed a few times. This may come from a read error, since a much larger clone is one base off. V is TRBV7-2 and J is TRBJ1-2, with 7 bases fitting TRBD1. Germline CDR1 and CDR2: SGHTA and FQGNSA. The CDR3 has 14 residues. The CDR3 here is CVSSPRTGPSGYTF. CDR3 coding DNA: TGTGTCAGCAGCCCCCGGACAGGCCCTAGTGGCTACACCTTC.

This clonotype was recorded many times. V usage is TRBV5-4 and J usage is TRBJ2-6, with D unclear. Germline-derived CDR1 and CDR2 are SGHNT and YYREEE (reference sequence). The ends were cut back, 1 base at V and 7 bases at J, with 18 bases in the middle. The CDR3 extends over 17 amino acids. The CDR3 DNA follows: TGTGCCAGCAGCTTGCCCCTCACAGAGTTGGGTGCCAACGTCCTGACTTTC. Translated: CASSLPLTELGANVLTF.

This clonotype was counted many times. The chain couples TRBV19 to TRBJ2-5; D gene uncertain. Looked up from germline, CDR1 is LNHDA and CDR2 is SQIVND (reference sequence). There are 17 residues in the CDR3. Trimming stripped 3 bases from V and 1 base from J, with 18 bases between. The CDR3 bases are TGTGCCAGTAGTATCCTCCCCCTCGACGGCATCCAAGAGACCCAGTACTTC. Protein sequence: CASSILPLDGIQETQYF. Variable domain in full (rest from reference TRBV19 and TRBJ2-5): DGGITQSPKYLFRKEGQNVTLSCEQNLNHDAMYWYRQDPGQGLRLIYYSQIVNDFQKGDIAEGYSVSREKKESFPLTVTSAQKNPTAFYLCASSILPLDGIQETQYFGPGTRLLVL.

This clonotype was counted ten times or more. The V gene is TRBV18, the J gene TRBJ2-1, with 10 nucleotides matching TRBD2. Germline V gene sequence: CDR1 KGHSH, CDR2 LQKENI. Unmatched junction bases numbered 15, after V lost 3 bases and J lost 7 bases. The CDR3 is 18 residues long. The CDR3 bases are TGTGCCAGCTCACCCCTCTCCCCAGCGGGGGGGCCCGGAAATGAGCAGTTCTTC. Residues: CASSPLSPAGGPGNEQFF.

This clonotype was counted many times. The V and J genes are TRBV4-2 and TRBJ1-2; D might be TRBD1 (6 bases). The CDR3 spans 15 residues. V lost 0 bases, J lost 2 bases, and 10 bases lay in between. The V gene's germline CDR1 is LGHNA and CDR2 YNFKEQ. CDR3 DNA: TGTGCCAGCAGCCAAGAATTCGGACAGAACTATGGCTACACCTTC. Its protein product is CASSQEFGQNYGYTF.

This clonotype was detected ten times or more. This chain uses TRBV7-2 with TRBJ2-3, with TRBD2 matching 8 bases. The CDR3 has 15 residues. V lost 1 base and J lost 1; bases outside the gene matches: 1. Germline values: CDR1 SGHTA, CDR2 FQGNSA. In DNA, the CDR3 is TGTGCCAGCAGCTTAGGTAGCGGGGGCACAGATACGCAGTATTTT. Protein sequence: CASSLGSGGTDTQYF.

This clonotype appeared many times. The chain uses TRBV28 and TRBJ1-1, with D unclear. Trimming pared 3 bases from V and 1 base from J, leaving 9 bases between. The CDR3 has 14 amino acids. Germline V gene sequence: CDR1 MDHEN, CDR2 SYDVKM. CDR3 nucleotides: TGTGCCAGCAGTTTGCGTCAGAGGAACACTGAAGCTTTCTTT. As protein: CASSLRQRNTEAFF.

The V call is TRBV25-1, the J call TRBJ1-6, with 7 bases matching TRBD1. Per the germline V gene, CDR1 is MGHDK and CDR2 is SYGVNS. The CDR3 is made up of 14 amino acids. After removal of 7 bases from V and 14 bases from J, the junction contained 14 bases not matched to a gene. CDR3 DNA sequence: TGTGCCAGCACCCCGGGACAGCATAATTCGACCCTCCACTTT. Translated, it gives CASTPGQHNSTLHF.

In its sample, this clonotype was seen many times. The rearrangement uses TRBV7-2 and TRBJ2-7; D tentatively fits TRBD1 or TRBD2 (6 bases each). The CDR3 length is 15 residues. Trimming removed 4 bases from V and 2 bases from J, with 15 bases in between. Germline CDR1 is SGHTA and CDR2 is FQGNSA. The CDR3 sequence: CASSSRRGFPYEQYF. In nucleotides, the CDR3 is TGTGCCAGCAGCTCCCGGAGGGGGTTCCCCTACGAGCAGTACTTC.

This clonotype was counted many times. The chain couples TRBV28 to TRBJ1-1; D might be TRBD1 (5 bases). CDR3 size: 15 residues. V lost 2 bases, J lost 1 base, and 11 bases lay in between. Looked up from germline, CDR1 is MDHEN and CDR2 is SYDVKM. CDR3 bases: TGTGCCAGCAGTTTAAGTACAGGAAGGAACACTGAAGCTTTCTTT. Amino acids: CASSLSTGRNTEAFF.

Ten or more counts support this clonotype. The rearrangement joins TRBV5-1 to TRBJ1-6, with 9 bases aligning to TRBD1. This CDR3 contains 14 residues. V lost 5 bases to trimming and J lost 10 bases; unmatched junction nucleotides: 7. Per the germline V gene, CDR1 is SGHRS and CDR2 is YFSETQ. Here the CDR3 DNA reads TGCGCCAGCAGTTTCGGACAGGGGACATCACCCCTCCACTTT. Residues: CASSFGQGTSPLHF.

This clonotype showed up many times. The genes are TRBV20-1 and TRBJ2-1; TRBD2 might be the D (6 bases). The V gene lost 4 bases and the J gene lost 2 bases, with 18 bases spanning the gap. In germline, CDR1 is DFQATT, CDR2 SNEGSKA (reference sequence). This CDR3 is 16 amino acids long. The CDR3 DNA is TGCAGTGCTAATCCCTTTGGCGGGGCCACCTACAATGAGCAGTTCTTC. Its protein is CSANPFGGATYNEQFF.

The table lists this clonotype with many counts. CDR3 amino acids: CASRTLGEAYEQYF. The CDR3 DNA reads TGTGCCAGCAGAACCTTGGGGGAAGCCTACGAGCAGTACTTC. The V gene is TRBV6-2 or TRBV6-3, the J gene TRBJ2-7; either TRBD1 or TRBD2 may fit D (5 bases each). Trimming removed 6 bases from V and 2 bases from J, with 14 bases in between. The CDR3 loop spans 14 amino acids. Germline lookup yields CDR1 MNHEY and CDR2 SVGEGT.

This clonotype was seen at least ten times. This chain uses TRBV6-1 with TRBJ1-5; maybe TRBD1 (5 bases). This CDR3 spans 16 amino acids. Germline values: CDR1 MNHNS, CDR2 SASEGT. Trimming took off 3 bases at V and 3 bases at J, with 15 bases between the two ends. The CDR3 sequence is CASSELGTDYNQPQHF. The DNA of the CDR3 is TGTGCCAGCAGTGAGCTTGGGACGGACTACAATCAGCCCCAGCATTTT.

This clonotype has ten or more counts. The chain employs TRBV12-3 or TRBV12-4 and TRBJ1-1; D is undetermined. The CDR3 sequence is 12 residues long. Trimming stripped 3 bases from V and 10 bases from J, with 12 bases between. The CDR3 sequence: CASSFSRLGAFF. CDR3 coding DNA: TGTGCCAGCAGTTTCTCCCGACTTGGAGCTTTCTTT.

This clonotype appeared a few times. The chain has TRBV20-1 and TRBJ2-7, with 8 bases fitting TRBD1. Germline V gene data show CDR1 as DFQATT and CDR2 as SNEGSKA (reference sequence). The J segment lost 1 base and the V segment lost 0 bases, leaving 8 bases of the junction unmatched. The CDR3 has 16 amino acids. For the CDR3, the DNA is TGCAGTGCTAGAGAGTACAGGGGGAGTCTATCCTACGAGCAGTACTTC. Its protein is CSAREYRGSLSYEQYF.

This clonotype occurred many times. This chain links TRBV29-1 with TRBJ1-2; tentatively, D is TRBD1 (5 bases). This CDR3 is 13 amino acids long. Trimming took off 7 bases at V and 0 bases at J, with 12 bases between the two ends. The germline V gene has CDR1 SQVTM and CDR2 ANQGSEA. CDR3 protein: CSGDRGSNYGYTF. In DNA form, the CDR3 reads TGCAGCGGTGATAGGGGCTCTAACTATGGCTACACCTTC. Together with reference TRBV29-1 and TRBJ1-2, the CDR3 gives the full variable domain: SAVISQKPSRDICQRGTSLTIQCQVDSQVTMMFWYRQQPGQSLTLIATANQGSEATYESGFVIDKFPISRPNLTFSTLTVSNMSPEDSSIYLCSGDRGSNYGYTFGSGTRLTVV.

The rearrangement uses TRBV7-2 and TRBJ1-1, with TRBD1 matching 9 bases. Trimming took 1 base from V and 7 from J; bases not matched to a gene: 7. Looked up from germline, CDR1 is SGHTA and CDR2 is FQGNSA. The CDR3 runs 15 residues. CDR3 amino acids: CASSLVPGQGFEAFF. The CDR3 bases are TGTGCCAGCAGCTTAGTACCGGGACAGGGTTTTGAAGCTTTCTTT.

This clonotype was seen at least ten times. The chain couples TRBV24-1 to TRBJ2-1; D is possibly TRBD1 (5 bases). CDR3 length: 14 amino acids. The V end was cut by 1 base, the J end by 6 bases, with 9 bases between. Germline values: CDR1 KGHDR, CDR2 SFDVKD. The CDR3 DNA follows: TGTGCCACCAGTGATTTTGGACACCCCAATGAGCAGTTCTTC. Translating it yields CATSDFGHPNEQFF.

In its sample, this clonotype was seen many times. The V call is TRBV5-1, the J call TRBJ1-5; maybe TRBD1 (6 bases). This CDR3 contains 15 residues. V lost 0 bases and J lost 2, with 9 bases in between. Germline V gene lookup returns CDR1 SGHRS and CDR2 YFSETQ. CDR3 in amino acids: CASSLVAGGNQPQHF. CDR3 nucleotide sequence: TGCGCCAGCAGCTTGGTAGCAGGGGGCAATCAGCCCCAGCATTTT.

The table lists this clonotype with many counts. The chain links TRBV4-3 to TRBJ1-1, with no clear D. This CDR3 has 15 residues. V gave up 0 bases and J gave up 1 base, with 9 bases separating them. Germline V gene data show CDR1 as LGHNA and CDR2 as YSLEER. The CDR3 loop reads CASSQDPRQNTEAFF. The CDR3 region has the DNA TGCGCCAGCAGCCAAGATCCTAGACAGAACACTGAAGCTTTCTTT.

This clonotype appeared many times. The chain links TRBV5-1 to TRBJ2-1; no reliable D call. The CDR3 length is 13 residues. V was shortened by 4 bases and J by 5 bases, with 10 bases between the two germline ends. The germline V gene encodes CDR1 SGHRS and CDR2 YFSETQ. For the CDR3, the DNA is TGCGCCAGCAGCAACATCCCCAACAATGAGCAGTTCTTC. Translating it yields CASSNIPNNEQFF.

This clonotype has more than one count but fewer than ten. This may be a read error, as it is one base from a much larger clone. DNA of the CDR3: TGTGCCAGCAGCTTTGGGAACCAAGGGACCCAGTACTTC. This translates into CASSFGNQGTQYF. This sequence joins TRBV7-8 and TRBJ2-5; D is uncertain. Germline lookup yields CDR1 SGHVS and CDR2 FQNEAQ. The CDR3 extends over 13 amino acids.